These 3 T cell receptor beta chains were sequenced from one sample in a study of spatial heterogeneity in lung cancer. Study-wide results and caveats: Counts of expanded intratumoral alpha and beta TCRs tracked tumor mutation counts.

Using its own MiXCR run on the 5' RACE reads, TCRdb lists one record per CDR3 protein. The table includes around 2,500 distinct CDR3 sequences, roughly a fifth detected once. No antigen has been assigned to these receptors. Time point here: sample taken at primary tumor resection. Source: lung tumor tissue, taken at surgery. Every receptor here comes from a male donor with early-stage non-small cell lung cancer.

A remark on this clonotype: This beta chain is an off-target read within a library intended for alpha chains, so its frequency means little. The V and J genes are TRBV28 and TRBJ2-7; TRBD2 matches at 7 bases. From germline, CDR1 is MDHEN and CDR2 SYDVKM. The V gene end was trimmed by 6 bases and the J gene end by 0 bases; junction bases not matched to a gene: 5. CDR3 length: 14 residues. The CDR3: CASSKAGSSYEQYF. Here the CDR3 DNA reads TGTGCCAGCAGCAAAGCGGGAAGCTCCTACGAGCAGTACTTC.

In its sample, this clonotype was seen a few times. This beta chain is an off-target read within a library intended for alpha chains, so its frequency means little. The rearrangement links TRBV11-2 to TRBJ2-5; TRBD1 or TRBD2 may be the D gene (5 bases each). The CDR3 is 12 residues long. Germline CDR1 is SGHAT and CDR2 is FQNNGV. V lost 4 bases, J lost 9 bases, and 12 bases lay in between. The CDR3 sequence is CASSWGTGAQYF. The CDR3 region has the DNA TGTGCCAGCAGCTGGGGGACCGGGGCCCAGTACTTC. The full variable domain, its missing parts supplied by reference TRBV11-2 and TRBJ2-5, is EAGVAQSPRYKIIEKRQSVAFWCNPISGHATLYWYQQILGQGPKLLIQFQNNGVVDDSQLPKDRFSAERLKGVDSTLKIQPAKLEDSAVYLCASSWGTGAQYFGPGTRLLVL.

By share, this clonotype counts as medium-sized (0.01 to 0.1%). Since the library was made to target alpha chains, this beta chain is a stray read and its abundance is not meaningful. The rearrangement uses TRBV18 and TRBJ2-3; D is ambiguous. Germline V gene lookup returns CDR1 KGHSH and CDR2 LQKENI. V was shortened by 3 bases and J by 2 bases, with 3 bases between the two germline ends. The CDR3 totals 12 residues. CDR3 nucleotides: TGTGCCAGCTCACCGGACACAGATACGCAGTATTTT. Translating it yields CASSPDTDTQYF.